The present entry profiles one T cell receptor beta chain with its context. Its specific antigen is unknown. No clone much larger than this one lies a single base away; base qualities are absent. These data are taken from a study of CD8 T cells in Susac syndrome (dated by TCRdb to about 2019). Background for the entire study: Repertoire sequencing was used to test whether CD8+ T cell activation and differentiation in Susac syndrome was antigen driven. The study compared CD8+ T cell repertoire clonality among 12 healthy donors, roughly 14 Susac syndrome patients and approximately 16 multiple sclerosis patients. Findings and caveats that apply to the study as a whole: The study acknowledged that relatively few individuals were included in the TCR sequencing and HLA analysis.

Inclusive of the bounding cysteine and phenylalanine, the CDR3 is 17 residues long. The CDR3 DNA has 51 bases and is translated from base 1. Trimming leaves V shorter by 5 bases and J shorter by 5 bases, with the junction holding 15 bases beyond the gene matches. From a lookup of the germline V gene (reference sequence), CDR1 and CDR2 are LNHDA and SQIVND. High-throughput TCR beta sequencing profiled peripheral blood CD8+ and CD4+ T cells from healthy donors, Susac syndrome patients and multiple sclerosis patients. Multiple sclerosis controls were treatment-naive patients with stable or active relapsing-remitting disease fulfilling revised McDonald criteria. Bulk CD8+ and CD4+ T cells were purified by magnetic negative isolation, while CD8+ TEMRA cells were enriched using FACS. Blood was drawn into EDTA tubes, processed within 24 hours, and PBMCs were isolated by density gradient centrifugation. PBMCs intended for TCR sequencing were cryopreserved in liquid nitrogen and were subsequently thawed in a 37 degrees C water bath. A purity of at least 90% was achieved for sorted or isolated CD4+, CD8+ and CD8+ TEMRA cells.

RNA was extracted with the RNeasy kit and 0.5 to 1 ug was reverse transcribed using random hexamers. TCR beta CDR3 regions were amplified with the immunoSEQ multiplex PCR assay covering 54 Vbeta and 13 Jbeta segments. PCR amplification bias was corrected by using a synthetic template baseline for primer optimization and computational correction. Under the source paper's analysis protocol: Only productive sequences were kept, with reads annotated to V, D and J genes according to IMGT and analyzed in immunoSEQ Analyzer. Clonality was calculated as one minus the Shannon entropy normalized by log2 of the number of productive unique sequences. For each patient and control, public and private clones were evaluated among the 100 most prevalent clones. Susac-specific clones were defined as absent from healthy and MS cohorts, 1052 published viral clones and other ImmuneACCESS disease sequences. TCRdb reworked the public reads: Q25 trimming with fastp, MiXCR clone assembly, productive beta chains retained. Entries are consolidated by CDR3 protein sequence, retaining the most common genes and DNA. TCRdb's processing, not the study's, gives the V and J calls here. In all, the sample holds a few hundred thousand distinct CDR3 sequences, and approximately 89% of those were seen once. The ten top clones hold more than 0.09% of the sample.

The chain is made from TRBV19 and TRBJ1-5, and 7 junction bases match TRBD1. The source of this sequence is a human donor with multiple sclerosis. Sequences were obtained from CD8+ T cells from PBMCs. DNA sequence: TGTGCCAGTAGTGGATTTGACGGAGACAGGGACGATCAGCCCCAGCATTTT. Its protein product is CASSGFDGDRDDQPQHF.